One sample yielded the 31 T cell receptor beta chains listed below, sequenced in a study of blood T cell repertoires in COVID-19. Clones were sequenced by immunoSEQ multiplex PCR, and TCRdb holds only the in-frame ones, with some missing. The sample carries hundreds of thousands of clones, approximately 87% recorded once. The sequencing sample was made of peripheral blood. The source of these receptors is a woman aged 60-70 years with COVID-19, enrolled during active disease.

The chain recombines TRBV23-1 with TRBJ2-7; no firm D call. TRBV23-1 is classed as an ORF, of uncertain function. V gave up 0 bases and J gave up 0 bases, with 6 bases separating them. The CDR3 loop spans 14 amino acids. The chain's CDR3 is CASSQSRNSYEQYF. DNA for the CDR3: TGCGCCAGCAGTCAATCTAGAAACTCCTACGAGCAGTACTTC.

A single count supports this clone. The chain links TRBV5-1 to TRBJ2-2; 11 positions match TRBD2. The germline CDR1 and CDR2 sequences are SGHRS and YFSETQ. The CDR3 loop spans 16 amino acids. Germline trimming cut 6 bases from V and 1 base from J; bases unmatched to any gene: 5. The CDR3 is CASTPGTSGNTGELFF. In DNA, the CDR3 is TGCGCCAGCACCCCCGGGACTAGCGGGAACACCGGGGAGCTGTTTTTT.

J is TRBJ1-2 and V is TRBV30; D unresolved. V was clipped by 0 bases and J by 4 bases, with 12 bases between them. Germline-derived CDR1 and CDR2 are GTSNPN and SVGIG (reference sequence). The CDR3 extends over 14 amino acids. Here the CDR3 DNA reads TGTGCCTGGAGTGTACAATCCGTCGCCTATGGCTACACCTTC. Translation: CAWSVQSVAYGYTF.

This clone was found a few times. The genes are TRBV28 and TRBJ1-6; D perhaps matches TRBD1 (5 bases). Germline-derived CDR1 and CDR2 are MDHEN and SYDVKM. V lost 3 bases, J lost 0 bases, and 18 bases lay in between. The CDR3 is 19 amino acids. CDR3 protein: CASSLGGERISSYNSPLHF. CDR3 nucleotide sequence: TGTGCCAGCAGTTTGGGGGGGGAACGGATTAGCTCCTATAATTCACCCCTCCACTTT.

This rearrangement joins TRBV5-1 to TRBJ2-1, with 7 nucleotides matching TRBD2. J gave up 6 bases and V 0 bases, and 3 bases lay outside the gene matches. This CDR3 comprises 14 residues. CDR1 SGHRS and CDR2 YFSETQ come from the germline V gene. CDR3 sequence reads: CASSLGGGINEQFF. CDR3 sequence (DNA): TGCGCCAGCAGCTTGGGCGGGGGTATCAATGAGCAGTTCTTC.

This clone was found a few times. The CDR3 protein is CASSESSGVNTEAFF. Written as DNA, the CDR3 is TGCGCCAGCAGTGAGTCTAGCGGGGTGAACACTGAAGCTTTCTTT. The chain uses TRBV10-2 and TRBJ1-1; no firm D call. The CDR3 sequence is 15 residues long. V shed 0 bases and J shed 0 bases, with 8 bases lying between them. Germline-derived CDR1 and CDR2 are WSHSY and SAAADI.

The chain links TRBV18 to TRBJ2-7; 9 nucleotides line up with TRBD1. Germline CDR1 is KGHSH and CDR2 is LQKENI. This CDR3 region has 14 residues. V gave up 4 bases and J gave up 1 base; unmatched junction bases: 2. The CDR3: CASSLGTGSYEQYF. CDR3 DNA sequence: TGTGCCAGCTCACTTGGGACAGGGTCCTACGAGCAGTACTTC.

The chain joins TRBV10-1 to TRBJ2-3, with no clear D. V lost 3 bases and J lost 0, with 13 bases in between. The CDR3 sequence is 16 residues long. From germline, CDR1 is WNHNN and CDR2 SYGVQD (reference sequence). This CDR3 is CASSDVGLPSTDTQYF. The CDR3 region has the DNA TGCGCCAGCAGTGACGTCGGGTTACCTAGCACAGATACGCAGTATTTT.

With regard to this clone: At the DNA level, this CDR3 is encoded by other sequences in the same sample as well. The chain joins TRBV9 to TRBJ2-5, with 11 nucleotides matching TRBD2. Germline V gene sequence: CDR1 SGDLS, CDR2 YYNGEE. V lost 4 bases to trimming and J lost 1 base; unmatched junction nucleotides: 6. The length of the CDR3 is 16 residues. CDR3 residues: CASSLGTSGGQETQYF. DNA for the CDR3: TGTGCCAGCAGCCTGGGCACTAGCGGGGGCCAAGAGACCCAGTACTTC.

V and J are TRBV5-6 and TRBJ2-5; 7 bases agree with TRBD2. The CDR3 has 15 residues. Germline loops: CDR1 SGHDT, CDR2 YYEEEE. The junction had 5 bases not matched to a gene; V was cut back by 0 bases and J by 3 bases. CDR3 region: CASSLVTSDKETQYF. DNA of the CDR3: TGTGCCAGCAGCTTGGTTACTAGCGATAAAGAGACCCAGTACTTC.

This rearrangement joins TRBV11-2 to TRBJ2-5; 7 bases map to TRBD1. The CDR3 covers 16 residues. Trimming removed 5 bases from V and 2 bases from J; junction bases left unmatched: 11. Germline V CDR1 and CDR2: SGHAT, FQNNGV. In DNA form, the CDR3 reads TGTGCCAGCAGCACCACGACAGGGCATCAACAAGAGACCCAGTACTTC. The encoded protein is CASSTTTGHQQETQYF.

This clone was seen a handful of times. This rearrangement joins TRBV7-3 to TRBJ2-2; 8 bases align to TRBD2. This CDR3 comprises 14 residues. Germline assignment: CDR1 SGHTA and CDR2 FQGTGA. The V and J ends lost 5 bases and 4 bases, in that order; junction bases with no gene match: 3. CDR3 residues: CASSMLAGTGELFF. DNA for the CDR3: TGTGCCAGCAGCATGCTAGCGGGCACCGGGGAGCTGTTTTTT.

This chain joins TRBV7-7 and TRBJ1-2; 7 bases line up with TRBD1. In germline, CDR1 is SSHAT, CDR2 FNYEAQ (reference sequence). This CDR3 contains 16 residues. Trimming removed 5 bases from V and 4 bases from J; junction bases left unmatched: 13. For the CDR3, the DNA is TGTGCCAGCAGCCCAGGGGGAACTCAACCCCCCTATGGCTACACCTTC. Translated: CASSPGGTQPPYGYTF.

The chain combines TRBV5-4 with TRBJ2-1; 11 bases are shared with TRBD2. The CDR3 runs 17 residues. V dropped 3 bases and J dropped 0; count of bases not matched to a gene: 5. The germline V gene encodes CDR1 SGHNT and CDR2 YYREEE (reference sequence). The CDR3 DNA is TGTGCCAGCAGCTCATTGACTAGCGGGGCCTCCTACAATGAGCAGTTCTTC. Translated, it gives CASSSLTSGASYNEQFF.

This clone has more than one count but fewer than ten. V is TRBV6-4 and J is TRBJ1-1, with D possibly matching TRBD1 (6 bases). CDR3 size: 13 residues. From germline, CDR1 is MRHNA and CDR2 SNTAGT. The V end was cut by 5 bases, the J end by 1 base, with 8 bases between. CDR3 nucleotide sequence: TGTGCCAGCAGTCAACAGGGGAACACTGAAGCTTTCTTT. Encoded protein: CASSQQGNTEAFF.

A remark on this clone: The identical CDR3 is also encoded by other nucleotide sequences in the sample. The V call is TRBV4-2, the J call TRBJ1-2, with D unclear. V was clipped by 1 base and J by 2 bases, with 5 bases between them. The CDR3 covers 13 residues. Germline V gene lookup returns CDR1 LGHNA and CDR2 YNFKEQ. CDR3: CASSQAGNYGYTF. The CDR3 DNA sequence: TGTGCCAGCAGCCAAGCGGGAAACTATGGCTACACCTTC.

On this clone: Other nucleotide sequences in the sample specify the same CDR3. This sequence joins TRBV4-2 and TRBJ2-7, with TRBD2 identical over 8 bases. The junction had 6 bases not matched to a gene; V was cut back by 0 bases and J by 2 bases. The CDR3 covers 16 residues. Germline CDR1 is LGHNA and CDR2 is YNFKEQ. The CDR3 protein is CASSQDGAGGPYEQYF. For the CDR3, the DNA is TGTGCCAGCAGCCAAGATGGCGCGGGGGGTCCCTACGAGCAGTACTTC.

The chain employs TRBV5-1 and TRBJ1-4; no clear D. CDR1 and CDR2 from the germline V gene are SGHRS and YFSETQ. CDR3 size: 15 residues. Deletions cut 3 bases from V and 6 bases from J, with 15 bases between. The CDR3 DNA reads as TGCGCCAGCAGCTCGGCGACTTCTATGTATGAAAAACTGTTTTTT. Translating gives CASSSATSMYEKLFF.

This clone was seen a single time. This sequence joins TRBV6-5 and TRBJ1-3, with 9 bases that match TRBD1. CDR1 and CDR2 (germline): MNHEY, SVGAGI. CDR3 length: 15 residues. Trimming took 3 bases from V and 1 from J; bases not matched to a gene: 1. The DNA for the CDR3 is TGTGCCAGCAGTTATGACAGGGGGTCTGGAAACACCATATATTTT. It specifies CASSYDRGSGNTIYF.

This rearrangement joins TRBV5-5 to TRBJ2-7, with a weak D call TRBD2 (5 bases). Germline lookup yields CDR1 SGHKS and CDR2 YYEKEE (reference sequence). V was clipped by 0 bases and J by 0 bases, with 10 bases between them. This CDR3 spans 15 amino acids. The CDR3 reads CASSLGPGSSYEQYF. The CDR3 DNA follows: TGTGCCAGCAGCTTGGGCCCGGGGAGCTCCTACGAGCAGTACTTC.

The chain couples TRBV20-1 to TRBJ1-1; D is unclear. In germline, CDR1 is DFQATT, CDR2 SNEGSKA (reference sequence). V lost 3 bases and J lost 11, with 13 bases in between. The CDR3 is 11 residues long. The CDR3 coding sequence is TGCAGTGCTAGTTTCACGGGGAATGCTTTCTTT. Translation: CSASFTGNAFF.

The chain joins TRBV5-7 to TRBJ2-1; a weak D match, TRBD2 (6 bases). TRBV5-7 is marked as an open reading frame, function uncertain. The V end was cut by 2 bases, the J end by 8 bases, with 17 bases between. This CDR3 is built from 15 residues. CDR3: CASSFTSSYIHEQFF. The CDR3 DNA sequence: TGTGCCAGCAGCTTTACTAGCAGTTATATACATGAGCAGTTCTTC.

The chain links TRBV19 to TRBJ1-5; 10 bases map to TRBD1. V was clipped by 5 bases and J by 13 bases; unmatched bases: 14. CDR1 and CDR2 from the germline V gene are LNHDA and SQIVND (reference sequence). This CDR3 contains 15 residues. The CDR3 DNA reads TGTGCCAGTAGTGGGGGGTCCGGGACAGGGGTCTCTCAGCATTTT. Protein: CASSGGSGTGVSQHF.

The chain links TRBV18 to TRBJ2-5, with D tentatively TRBD2 (6 bases). V shed 2 bases and J shed 4 bases, with 11 bases lying between them. The CDR3 covers 14 residues. The germline V gene encodes CDR1 KGHSH and CDR2 LQKENI. The CDR3 loop is CASSPAGLRETQYF. CDR3 in DNA: TGTGCCAGCTCACCAGCGGGGTTAAGAGAGACCCAGTACTTC.

This clone showed up just a few times. CDR3 in amino acids: CASSSPSGRQPQHF. The CDR3 DNA reads TGTGCCAGCAGTTCGCCTTCTGGGAGACAGCCCCAGCATTTT. The V call is TRBV6-5, the J call TRBJ1-5; no firm D call. Trimming removed 4 bases at V and 7 bases at J, with 14 bases between. This CDR3 spans 14 amino acids. CDR1 is MNHEY and CDR2 is SVGAGI in the germline V gene.

CDR3 bases: TGTGCCTGGACCCCCTTGGGGGGGGACCAGTACATTAATGAAAAACTGTTTTTT. This codes for CAWTPLGGDQYINEKLFF. V gene TRBV30 combines with J gene TRBJ1-4, with D maybe TRBD1 (5 bases). Germline loops: CDR1 GTSNPN, CDR2 SVGIG (reference sequence). Trimming stripped 4 bases from V and 4 bases from J, with 25 bases between. The CDR3 is 18 amino acids.

The chain links TRBV10-3 to TRBJ1-6, with a possible D match to TRBD1 (5 bases). The CDR3 consists of 16 residues. The ends were cut back, 1 base at V and 4 bases at J, with 11 bases in the middle. The germline CDR1 and CDR2 sequences are ENHRY and SYGVKD. The CDR3 coding sequence is TGTGCCATCAGTGAGTTACCGGGACTGTATAATTCACCCCTCCACTTT. Protein: CAISELPGLYNSPLHF.

CDR3 region: CASSSDFGQGKFF. The CDR3 DNA sequence: TGTGCCAGCAGTTCCGACTTTGGGCAGGGCAAGTTCTTC. V is TRBV12-3 or TRBV12-4 and J is TRBJ2-1; D is perhaps TRBD1 (5 bases). The V end was cut by 4 bases, the J end by 14 bases, with 18 bases between. The length of the CDR3 is 13 residues.

This rearrangement joins TRBV28 to TRBJ1-1, with 9 bases aligning to TRBD1. With V trimmed by 5 bases and J by 5 bases, 6 bases remained unmatched. This CDR3 is 14 amino acids long. Per the germline V gene, CDR1 is MDHEN and CDR2 is SYDVKM. In nucleotides, the CDR3 is TGTGCCAGCAGTGGAAACAGGGGGCAAACTGAAGCTTTCTTT. It yields the protein CASSGNRGQTEAFF.

The chain employs TRBV5-5 and TRBJ1-1, with 10 positions matching TRBD1. V shed 4 bases and J 0 bases; nucleotides not matched to a gene: 6. Looked up from germline, CDR1 is SGHKS and CDR2 is YYEKEE (reference sequence). This CDR3 spans 16 amino acids. CDR3 nucleotides: TGTGCCAGCAGCCCAAGACAGGGGGCCTTGAACACTGAAGCTTTCTTT. Protein: CASSPRQGALNTEAFF. Drawing the rest from reference TRBV5-5 and TRBJ1-1, the complete variable domain is DAGVTQSPTHLIKTRGQQVTLRCSPISGHKSVSWYQQVLGQGPQFIFQYYEKEERGRGNFPDRFSARQFPNYSSELNVNALLLGDSALYLCASSPRQGALNTEAFFGQGTRLTVV.

The chain has TRBV10-3 and TRBJ2-1; 10 bases line up with TRBD2. CDR1 and CDR2 from the germline V gene are ENHRY and SYGVKD. CDR3 length equals 14 residues. Trimming cost V 6 bases and J 6 bases; bases outside gene matches: 5. In DNA form, the CDR3 reads TGTGCCATCAGCAGCGGGGGGGCGGGCAATGAGCAGTTCTTC. This translates into CAISSGGAGNEQFF.